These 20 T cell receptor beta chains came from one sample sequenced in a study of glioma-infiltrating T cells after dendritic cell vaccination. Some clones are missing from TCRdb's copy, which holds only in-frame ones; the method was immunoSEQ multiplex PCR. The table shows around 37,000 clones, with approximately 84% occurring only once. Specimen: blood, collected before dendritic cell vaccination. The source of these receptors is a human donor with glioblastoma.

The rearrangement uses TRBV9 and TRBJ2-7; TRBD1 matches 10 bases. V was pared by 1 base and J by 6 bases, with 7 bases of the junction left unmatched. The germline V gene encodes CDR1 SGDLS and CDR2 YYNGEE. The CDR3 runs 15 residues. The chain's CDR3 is CASSVSGGQGSEQYF. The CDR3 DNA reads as TGTGCCAGCAGCGTATCTGGGGGACAGGGGTCCGAGCAGTACTTC.

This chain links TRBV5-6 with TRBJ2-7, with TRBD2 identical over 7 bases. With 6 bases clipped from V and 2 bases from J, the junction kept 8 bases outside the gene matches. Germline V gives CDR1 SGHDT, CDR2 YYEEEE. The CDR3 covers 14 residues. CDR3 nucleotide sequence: TGTGCCAGCAATCCTAGCCGGGGGGCCTACGAGCAGTACTTC. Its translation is CASNPSRGAYEQYF.

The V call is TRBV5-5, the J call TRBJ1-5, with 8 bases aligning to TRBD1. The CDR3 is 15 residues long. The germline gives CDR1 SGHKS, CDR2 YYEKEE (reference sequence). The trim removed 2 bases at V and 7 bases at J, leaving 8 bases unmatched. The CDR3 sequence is CASSFAGGVIQPQHF. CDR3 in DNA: TGTGCCAGCAGCTTCGCAGGGGGCGTAATACAGCCCCAGCATTTT.

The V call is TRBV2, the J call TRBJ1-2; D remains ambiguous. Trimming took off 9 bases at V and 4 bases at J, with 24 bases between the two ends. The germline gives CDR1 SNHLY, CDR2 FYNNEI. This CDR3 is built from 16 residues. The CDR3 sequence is CARNTYRGGPSYGYTF. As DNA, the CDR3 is TGTGCCAGAAACACCTATCGGGGAGGACCTTCCTATGGCTACACCTTC. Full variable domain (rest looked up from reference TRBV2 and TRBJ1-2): EPEVTQTPSHQVTQMGQEVILRCVPISNHLYFYWYRQILGQKVEFLVSFYNNEISEKSEIFDDQFSVERPDGSNFTLKIRSTKLEDSAMYFCARNTYRGGPSYGYTFGSGTRLTVV.

Here the CDR3 DNA reads TGTGCCAGCTCCTCTACCTCGCGGTACACAGATACGCAGTATTTT. It is translated as CASSSTSRYTDTQYF. V is TRBV6-4 and J is TRBJ2-3; D uncertain. Germline CDR1 and CDR2: MRHNA and SNTAGT. Between the trimmed V and J ends, which lost 8 bases and 2 bases, there was a span of 17 bases. There are 15 residues in the CDR3.

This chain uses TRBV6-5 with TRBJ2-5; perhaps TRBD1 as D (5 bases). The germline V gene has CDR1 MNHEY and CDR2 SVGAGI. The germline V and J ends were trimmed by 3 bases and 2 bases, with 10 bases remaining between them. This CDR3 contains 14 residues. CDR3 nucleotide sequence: TGTGCCAGCAGTTATGGTGGGGCACAAGAGACCCAGTACTTC. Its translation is CASSYGGAQETQYF.

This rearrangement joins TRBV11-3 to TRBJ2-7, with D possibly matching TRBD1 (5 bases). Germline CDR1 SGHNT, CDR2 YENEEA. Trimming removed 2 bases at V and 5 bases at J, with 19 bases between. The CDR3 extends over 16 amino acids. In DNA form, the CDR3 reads TGTGCCAGCAGCTTAATCAAGTGGAAGGGGTCCGACGAGCAGTACTTC. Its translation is CASSLIKWKGSDEQYF.

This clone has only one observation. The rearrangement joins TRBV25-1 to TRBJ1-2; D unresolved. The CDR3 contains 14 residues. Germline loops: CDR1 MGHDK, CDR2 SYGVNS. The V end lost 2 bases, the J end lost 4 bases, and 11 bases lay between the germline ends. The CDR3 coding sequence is TGTGCCAGCAGTGAACCACAGCCGCGCTATGGCTACACCTTC. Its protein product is CASSEPQPRYGYTF.

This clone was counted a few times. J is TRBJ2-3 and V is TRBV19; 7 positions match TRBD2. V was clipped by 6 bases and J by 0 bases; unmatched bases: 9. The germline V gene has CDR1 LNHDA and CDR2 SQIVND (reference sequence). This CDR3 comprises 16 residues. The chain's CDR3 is CASRLGGVRSTDTQYF. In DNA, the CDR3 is TGTGCCAGTAGGTTGGGGGGGGTAAGGAGCACAGATACGCAGTATTTT.

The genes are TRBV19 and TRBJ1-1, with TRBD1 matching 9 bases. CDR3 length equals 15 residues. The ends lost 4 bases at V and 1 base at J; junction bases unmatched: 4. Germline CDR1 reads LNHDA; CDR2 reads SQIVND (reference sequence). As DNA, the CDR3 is TGTGCCAGTAGTACCTCGGACAGGGGGAACACTGAAGCTTTCTTT. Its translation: CASSTSDRGNTEAFF.

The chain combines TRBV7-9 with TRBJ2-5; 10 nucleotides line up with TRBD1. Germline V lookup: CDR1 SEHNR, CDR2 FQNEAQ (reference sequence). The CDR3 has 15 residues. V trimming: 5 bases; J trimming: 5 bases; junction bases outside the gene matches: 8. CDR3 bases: TGTGCCAGCAGCCCGGACAGGGGGGTTCGGGAGACCCAGTACTTC. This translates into CASSPDRGVRETQYF.

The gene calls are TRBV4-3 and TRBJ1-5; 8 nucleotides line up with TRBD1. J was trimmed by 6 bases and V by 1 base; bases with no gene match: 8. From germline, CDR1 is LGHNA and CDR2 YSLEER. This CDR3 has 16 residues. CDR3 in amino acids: CASSQGGQEFPQPQHF. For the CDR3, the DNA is TGCGCCAGCAGCCAAGGGGGACAGGAGTTCCCTCAGCCCCAGCATTTT.

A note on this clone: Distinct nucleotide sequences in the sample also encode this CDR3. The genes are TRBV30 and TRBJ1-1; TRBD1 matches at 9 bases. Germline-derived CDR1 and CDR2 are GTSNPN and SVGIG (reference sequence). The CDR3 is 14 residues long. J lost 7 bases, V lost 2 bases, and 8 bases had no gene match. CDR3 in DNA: TGTGCCTGGAGTACGGGGACAGGGAGGAATGAAGCTTTCTTT. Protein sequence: CAWSTGTGRNEAFF.

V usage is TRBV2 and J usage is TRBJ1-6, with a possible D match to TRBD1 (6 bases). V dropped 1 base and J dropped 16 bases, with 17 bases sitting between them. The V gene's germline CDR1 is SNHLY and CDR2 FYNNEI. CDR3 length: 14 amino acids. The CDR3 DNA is TGTGCCAGCAGTGAAGTATTGGCAGCCCAGGGGCTCCACTTT. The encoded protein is CASSEVLAAQGLHF.

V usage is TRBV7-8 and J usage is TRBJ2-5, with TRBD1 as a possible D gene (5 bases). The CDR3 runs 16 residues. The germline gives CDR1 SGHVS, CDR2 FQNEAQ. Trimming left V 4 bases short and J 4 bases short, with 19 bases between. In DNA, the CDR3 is TGTGCCAGCAGCTCGTGGCGGCAGGGTTATAGAGAGACCCAGTACTTC. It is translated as CASSSWRQGYRETQYF.

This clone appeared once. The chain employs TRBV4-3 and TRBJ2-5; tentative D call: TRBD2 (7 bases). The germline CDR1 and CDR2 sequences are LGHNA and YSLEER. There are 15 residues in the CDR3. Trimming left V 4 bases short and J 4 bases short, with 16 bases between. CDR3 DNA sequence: TGCGCCAGCAGCCCACTTTGGGAGGGGGGAGAGACCCAGTACTTC. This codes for CASSPLWEGGETQYF.

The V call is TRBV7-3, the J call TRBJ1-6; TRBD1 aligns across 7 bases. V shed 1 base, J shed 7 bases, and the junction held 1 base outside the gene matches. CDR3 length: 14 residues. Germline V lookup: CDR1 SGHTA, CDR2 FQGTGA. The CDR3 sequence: CASSLKTGNSPLHF. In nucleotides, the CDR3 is TGTGCCAGCAGCTTAAAGACAGGGAATTCACCCCTCCACTTT.

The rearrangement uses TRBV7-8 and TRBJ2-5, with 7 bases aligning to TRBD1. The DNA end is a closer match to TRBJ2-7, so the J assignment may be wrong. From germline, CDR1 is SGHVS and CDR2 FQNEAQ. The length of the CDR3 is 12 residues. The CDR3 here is CASTPTGDEQYF. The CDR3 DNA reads TGTGCCAGTACCCCCACAGGGGACGAGCAGTACTTC.

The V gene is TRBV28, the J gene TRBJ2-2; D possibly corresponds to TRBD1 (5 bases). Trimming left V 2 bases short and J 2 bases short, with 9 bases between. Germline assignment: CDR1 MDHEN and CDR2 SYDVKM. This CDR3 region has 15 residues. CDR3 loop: CASSLGQGNTGELFF. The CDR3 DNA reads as TGTGCCAGCAGTTTAGGGCAGGGTAACACCGGGGAGCTGTTTTTT. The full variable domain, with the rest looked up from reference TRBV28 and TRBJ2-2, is DVKVTQSSRYLVKRTGEKVFLECVQDMDHENMFWYRQDPGLGLRLIYFSYDVKMKEKGDIPEGYSVSREKKERFSLILESASTNQTSMYLCASSLGQGNTGELFFGEGSRLTVL.

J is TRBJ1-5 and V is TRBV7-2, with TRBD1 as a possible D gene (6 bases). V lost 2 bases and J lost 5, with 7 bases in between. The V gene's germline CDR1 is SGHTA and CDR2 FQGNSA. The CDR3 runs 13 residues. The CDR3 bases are TGTGCCAGCAGCTTAAGGGGGTATCAGCCCCAGCATTTT. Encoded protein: CASSLRGYQPQHF.